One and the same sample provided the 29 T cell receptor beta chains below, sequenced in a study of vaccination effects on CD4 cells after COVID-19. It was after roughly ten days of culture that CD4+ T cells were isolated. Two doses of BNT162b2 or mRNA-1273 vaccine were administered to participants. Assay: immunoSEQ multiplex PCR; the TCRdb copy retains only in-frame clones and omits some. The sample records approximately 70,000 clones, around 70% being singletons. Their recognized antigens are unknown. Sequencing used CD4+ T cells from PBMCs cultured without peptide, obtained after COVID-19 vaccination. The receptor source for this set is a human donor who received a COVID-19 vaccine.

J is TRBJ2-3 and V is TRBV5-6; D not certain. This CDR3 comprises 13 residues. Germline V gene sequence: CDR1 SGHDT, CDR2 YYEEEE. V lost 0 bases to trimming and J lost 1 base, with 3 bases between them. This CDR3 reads CASSLGRTDTQYF. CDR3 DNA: TGTGCCAGCAGCTTGGGCCGCACAGATACGCAGTATTTT.

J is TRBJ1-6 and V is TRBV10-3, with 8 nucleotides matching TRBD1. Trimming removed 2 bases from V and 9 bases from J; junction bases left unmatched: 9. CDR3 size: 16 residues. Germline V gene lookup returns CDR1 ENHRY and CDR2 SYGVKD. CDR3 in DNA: TGTGCCATCAGTGAGGGCCCTCAGGGGGCGCTTTCACCCCTCCACTTT. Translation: CAISEGPQGALSPLHF.

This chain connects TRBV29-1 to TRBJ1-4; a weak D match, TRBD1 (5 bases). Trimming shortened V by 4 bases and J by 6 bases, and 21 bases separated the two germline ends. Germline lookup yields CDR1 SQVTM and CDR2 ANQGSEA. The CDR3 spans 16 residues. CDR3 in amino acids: CSVVWPLTDTYEKLFF. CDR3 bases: TGCAGCGTTGTTTGGCCCTTGACAGACACATATGAAAAACTGTTTTTT.

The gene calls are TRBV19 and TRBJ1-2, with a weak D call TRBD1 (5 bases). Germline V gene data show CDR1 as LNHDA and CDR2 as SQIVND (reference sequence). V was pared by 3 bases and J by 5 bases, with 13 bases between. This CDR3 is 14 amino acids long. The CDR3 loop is CASSIPTGGYGYTF. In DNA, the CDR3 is TGTGCCAGTAGTATCCCTACAGGAGGGTATGGCTACACCTTC.

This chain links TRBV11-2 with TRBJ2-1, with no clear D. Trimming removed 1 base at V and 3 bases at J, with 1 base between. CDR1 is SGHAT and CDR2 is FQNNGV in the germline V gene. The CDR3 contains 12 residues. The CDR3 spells CASSLVYNEQFF. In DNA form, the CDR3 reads TGTGCCAGCAGCTTAGTCTACAATGAGCAGTTCTTC.

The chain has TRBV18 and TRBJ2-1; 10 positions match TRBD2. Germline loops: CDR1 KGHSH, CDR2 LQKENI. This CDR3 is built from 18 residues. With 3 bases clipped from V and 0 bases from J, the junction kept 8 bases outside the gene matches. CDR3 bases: TGTGCCAGCTCACCTGGACTAGCGGCCGCTAGCTCCTACAATGAGCAGTTCTTC. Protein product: CASSPGLAAASSYNEQFF.

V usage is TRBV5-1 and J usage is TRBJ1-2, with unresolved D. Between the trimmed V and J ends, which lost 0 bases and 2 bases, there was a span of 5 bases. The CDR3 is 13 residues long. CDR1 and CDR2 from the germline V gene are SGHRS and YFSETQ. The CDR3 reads CASSLASNYGYTF. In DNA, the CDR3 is TGCGCCAGCAGCTTGGCCTCCAACTATGGCTACACCTTC.

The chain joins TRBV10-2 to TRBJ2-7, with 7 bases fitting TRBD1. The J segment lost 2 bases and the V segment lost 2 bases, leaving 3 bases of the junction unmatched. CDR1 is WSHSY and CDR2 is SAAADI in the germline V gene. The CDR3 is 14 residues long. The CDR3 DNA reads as TGCGCCAGCAGTGAGAAAGGGGGCCCCTACGAGCAGTACGTC. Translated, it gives CASSEKGGPYEQYV.

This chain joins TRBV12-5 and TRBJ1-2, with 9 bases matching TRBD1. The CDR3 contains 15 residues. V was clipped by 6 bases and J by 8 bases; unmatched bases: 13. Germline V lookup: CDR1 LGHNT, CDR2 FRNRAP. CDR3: CASGGTGRQFWGYTF. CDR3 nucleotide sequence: TGTGCTAGTGGAGGGACAGGGAGGCAATTCTGGGGCTACACCTTC.

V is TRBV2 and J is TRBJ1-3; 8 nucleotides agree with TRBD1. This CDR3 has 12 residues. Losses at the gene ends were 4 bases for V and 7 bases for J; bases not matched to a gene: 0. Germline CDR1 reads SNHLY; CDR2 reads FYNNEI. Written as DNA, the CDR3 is TGTGCCAGCAGTGGGACAGGGAACACCATATATTTT. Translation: CASSGTGNTIYF.

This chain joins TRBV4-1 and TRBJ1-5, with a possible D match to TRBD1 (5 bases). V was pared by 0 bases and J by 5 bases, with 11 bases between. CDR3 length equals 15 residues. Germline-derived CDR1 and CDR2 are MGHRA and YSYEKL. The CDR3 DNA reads TGCGCCAGCAGCCAAGAGGGTGGGGGTTATCAGCCCCAGCATTTT. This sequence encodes CASSQEGGGYQPQHF.

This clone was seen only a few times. CDR3 in amino acids: CASSQGGNQAFF. The CDR3, as DNA: TGTGCCAGCAGTCAGGGAGGAAATCAAGCTTTCTTT. V is TRBV12-3 or TRBV12-4 and J is TRBJ1-1, with D possibly TRBD1 on 5 matching bases. CDR3 length: 12 amino acids. Between the trimmed V and J ends, which lost 5 bases and 9 bases, there was a span of 13 bases.

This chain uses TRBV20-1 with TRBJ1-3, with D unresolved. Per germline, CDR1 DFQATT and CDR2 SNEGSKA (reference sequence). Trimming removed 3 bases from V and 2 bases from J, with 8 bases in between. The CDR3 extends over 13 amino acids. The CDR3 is CSASRTAGNTIYF. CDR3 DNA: TGCAGTGCTAGTAGGACGGCTGGAAACACCATATATTTT.

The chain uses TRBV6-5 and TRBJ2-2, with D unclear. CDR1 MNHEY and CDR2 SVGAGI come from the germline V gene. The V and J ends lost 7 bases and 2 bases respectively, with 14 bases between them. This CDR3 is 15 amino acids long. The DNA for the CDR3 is TGTGCCAGCACCGTAAGCCAGCATAACACCGGGGAGCTGTTTTTT. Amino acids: CASTVSQHNTGELFF.

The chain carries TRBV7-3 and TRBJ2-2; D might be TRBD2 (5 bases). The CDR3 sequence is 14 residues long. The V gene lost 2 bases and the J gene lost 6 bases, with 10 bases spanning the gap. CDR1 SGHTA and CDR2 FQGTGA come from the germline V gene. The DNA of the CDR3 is TGTGCCAGCAGCTTAGGGCTAGCAGCCGGGGAGCTGTTTTTT. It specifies CASSLGLAAGELFF.

The CDR3, as DNA: TGTGCCAGCAGGGAACAGGGGGGAAACTATGGCTACACCTTC. It codes for CASREQGGNYGYTF. V and J are TRBV28 and TRBJ1-2; 8 bases are a match to TRBD1. This CDR3 is built from 14 residues. V lost 6 bases and J lost 2; bases outside the gene matches: 5. From germline, CDR1 is MDHEN and CDR2 SYDVKM.

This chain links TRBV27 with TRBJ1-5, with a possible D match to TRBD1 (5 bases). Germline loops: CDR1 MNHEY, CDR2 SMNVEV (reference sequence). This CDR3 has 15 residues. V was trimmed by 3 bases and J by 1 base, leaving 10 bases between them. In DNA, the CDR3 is TGTGCCAGCAGTTTGGGAGGGGACAGCAATCAGCCCCAGCATTTT. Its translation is CASSLGGDSNQPQHF.

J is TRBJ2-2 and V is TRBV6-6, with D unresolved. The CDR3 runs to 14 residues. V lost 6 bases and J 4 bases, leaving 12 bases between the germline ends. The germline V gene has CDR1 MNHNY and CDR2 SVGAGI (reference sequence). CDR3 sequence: CASSRISGTGELFF. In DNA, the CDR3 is TGTGCCAGCAGCCGGATATCGGGCACCGGGGAGCTGTTTTTT.

The CDR3 reads CASSQDQAGWRGNTIYF. The CDR3 coding sequence is TGCGCCAGCAGCCAAGATCAGGCAGGGTGGAGGGGAAACACCATATATTTT. The J gene is TRBJ1-3, the V gene TRBV4-3; perhaps TRBD1 as D (5 bases). The CDR3 consists of 17 residues. V dropped 0 bases and J dropped 4 bases, with 16 bases sitting between them. CDR1 LGHNA and CDR2 YSLEER come from the germline V gene.

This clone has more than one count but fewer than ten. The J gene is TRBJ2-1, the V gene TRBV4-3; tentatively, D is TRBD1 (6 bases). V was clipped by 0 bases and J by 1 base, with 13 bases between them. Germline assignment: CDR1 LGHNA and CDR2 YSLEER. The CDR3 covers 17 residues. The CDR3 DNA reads TGCGCCAGCAGCCAAGAACCACAGGGTTGGTCCTACAATGAGCAGTTCTTC. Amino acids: CASSQEPQGWSYNEQFF.

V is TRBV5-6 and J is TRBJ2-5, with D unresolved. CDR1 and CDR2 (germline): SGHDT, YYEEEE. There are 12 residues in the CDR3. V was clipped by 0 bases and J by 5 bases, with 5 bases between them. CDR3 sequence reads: CASSLGRETQYF. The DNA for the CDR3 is TGTGCCAGCAGCTTGGGACGGGAGACCCAGTACTTC.

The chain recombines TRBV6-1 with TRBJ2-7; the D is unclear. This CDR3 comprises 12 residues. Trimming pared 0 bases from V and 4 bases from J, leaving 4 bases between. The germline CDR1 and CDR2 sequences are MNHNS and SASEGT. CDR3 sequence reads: CASSEARYEQYV. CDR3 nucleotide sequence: TGTGCCAGCAGTGAAGCTCGGTACGAGCAGTACGTC.

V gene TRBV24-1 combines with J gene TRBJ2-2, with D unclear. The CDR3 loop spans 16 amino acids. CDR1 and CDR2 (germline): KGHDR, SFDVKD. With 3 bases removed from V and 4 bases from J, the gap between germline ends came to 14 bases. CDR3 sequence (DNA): TGTGCCACCAGTGATCCGTCCAGACACCGCACCGGGGAGCTGTTTTTT. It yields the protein CATSDPSRHRTGELFF.

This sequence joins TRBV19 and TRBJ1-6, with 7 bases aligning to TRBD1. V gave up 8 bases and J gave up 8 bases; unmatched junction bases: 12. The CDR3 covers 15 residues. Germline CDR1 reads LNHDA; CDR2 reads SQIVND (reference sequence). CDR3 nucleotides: TGTGCCAGTTCCTCCAGGGGGGAGCTGGATTCACCCCTCCACTTT. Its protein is CASSSRGELDSPLHF. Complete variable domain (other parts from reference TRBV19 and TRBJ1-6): DGGITQSPKYLFRKEGQNVTLSCEQNLNHDAMYWYRQDPGQGLRLIYYSQIVNDFQKGDIAEGYSVSREKKESFPLTVTSAQKNPTAFYLCASSSRGELDSPLHFGNGTRLTVT.

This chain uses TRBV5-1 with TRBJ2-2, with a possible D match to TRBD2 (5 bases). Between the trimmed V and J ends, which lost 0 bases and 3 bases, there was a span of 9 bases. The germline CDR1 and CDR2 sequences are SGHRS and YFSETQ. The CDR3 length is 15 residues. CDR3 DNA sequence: TGCGCCAGCAGCTTGGGAGGGATCGACACCGGGGAGCTGTTTTTT. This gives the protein CASSLGGIDTGELFF.

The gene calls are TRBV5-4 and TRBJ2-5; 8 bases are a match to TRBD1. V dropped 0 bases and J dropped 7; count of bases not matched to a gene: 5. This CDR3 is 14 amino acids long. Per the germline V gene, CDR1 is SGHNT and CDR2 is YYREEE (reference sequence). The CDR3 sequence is CASSLETGVGTQYF. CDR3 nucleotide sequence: TGTGCCAGCAGCTTGGAGACAGGGGTGGGGACCCAGTACTTC.

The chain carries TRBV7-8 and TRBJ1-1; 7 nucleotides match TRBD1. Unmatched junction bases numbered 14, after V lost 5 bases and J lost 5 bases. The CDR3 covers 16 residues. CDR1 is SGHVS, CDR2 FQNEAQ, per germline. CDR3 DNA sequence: TGTGCCAGCAGCCGGGGGACAGCGGGGCTATGGACTGAAGCTTTCTTT. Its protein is CASSRGTAGLWTEAFF.

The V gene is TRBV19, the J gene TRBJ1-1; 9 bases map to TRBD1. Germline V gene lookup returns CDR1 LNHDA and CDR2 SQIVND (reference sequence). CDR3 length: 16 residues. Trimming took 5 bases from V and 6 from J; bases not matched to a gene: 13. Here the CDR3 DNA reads TGTGCCAGTAGTGCACAGGGGGCGATAGGAGCCTCTGAAGCTTTCTTT. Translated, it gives CASSAQGAIGASEAFF.

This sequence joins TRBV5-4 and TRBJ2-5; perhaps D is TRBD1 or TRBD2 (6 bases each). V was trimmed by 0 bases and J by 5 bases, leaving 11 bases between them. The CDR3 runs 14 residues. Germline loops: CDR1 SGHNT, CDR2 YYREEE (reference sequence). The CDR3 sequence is CASSLVGGIETQYF. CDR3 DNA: TGTGCCAGCAGCTTGGTCGGGGGCATCGAGACCCAGTACTTC.